This TCR beta chain was sequenced in a study of cytomegalovirus exposure and HLA in healthy donors. The study's findings and limits: The only immune exposure information that was available was CMV serostatus.

The PCR was carried out with 60 Vbeta primers and 13 Jbeta primers. This table comes from immunoSEQ multiplex PCR, and its TCRdb copy is limited to in-frame clones, with some not included. Counted here are about 130,000 clones, approximately 79% occurring once; the ten biggest clones make up around 4.7%. This CDR3 is 17 amino acids long. CDR1 and CDR2 from the germline V gene are LNHDA and SQIVND (reference sequence). Trimming took 6 bases from V and 8 from J; bases not matched to a gene: 16. This clone was counted once. Its antigen is unidentified. The receptor was derived from a man aged 18 to 30 in good health and CMV-seropositive. Sequenced material: PBMCs. The rearrangement joins TRBV19 to TRBJ2-1; 10 positions match TRBD2. CDR3 bases: TGTGCCAGTAGGCTTTCCTCAGCGGGGGGGGTTCGGGATGAGCAGTTCTTC. Translation gives CASRLSSAGGVRDEQFF.